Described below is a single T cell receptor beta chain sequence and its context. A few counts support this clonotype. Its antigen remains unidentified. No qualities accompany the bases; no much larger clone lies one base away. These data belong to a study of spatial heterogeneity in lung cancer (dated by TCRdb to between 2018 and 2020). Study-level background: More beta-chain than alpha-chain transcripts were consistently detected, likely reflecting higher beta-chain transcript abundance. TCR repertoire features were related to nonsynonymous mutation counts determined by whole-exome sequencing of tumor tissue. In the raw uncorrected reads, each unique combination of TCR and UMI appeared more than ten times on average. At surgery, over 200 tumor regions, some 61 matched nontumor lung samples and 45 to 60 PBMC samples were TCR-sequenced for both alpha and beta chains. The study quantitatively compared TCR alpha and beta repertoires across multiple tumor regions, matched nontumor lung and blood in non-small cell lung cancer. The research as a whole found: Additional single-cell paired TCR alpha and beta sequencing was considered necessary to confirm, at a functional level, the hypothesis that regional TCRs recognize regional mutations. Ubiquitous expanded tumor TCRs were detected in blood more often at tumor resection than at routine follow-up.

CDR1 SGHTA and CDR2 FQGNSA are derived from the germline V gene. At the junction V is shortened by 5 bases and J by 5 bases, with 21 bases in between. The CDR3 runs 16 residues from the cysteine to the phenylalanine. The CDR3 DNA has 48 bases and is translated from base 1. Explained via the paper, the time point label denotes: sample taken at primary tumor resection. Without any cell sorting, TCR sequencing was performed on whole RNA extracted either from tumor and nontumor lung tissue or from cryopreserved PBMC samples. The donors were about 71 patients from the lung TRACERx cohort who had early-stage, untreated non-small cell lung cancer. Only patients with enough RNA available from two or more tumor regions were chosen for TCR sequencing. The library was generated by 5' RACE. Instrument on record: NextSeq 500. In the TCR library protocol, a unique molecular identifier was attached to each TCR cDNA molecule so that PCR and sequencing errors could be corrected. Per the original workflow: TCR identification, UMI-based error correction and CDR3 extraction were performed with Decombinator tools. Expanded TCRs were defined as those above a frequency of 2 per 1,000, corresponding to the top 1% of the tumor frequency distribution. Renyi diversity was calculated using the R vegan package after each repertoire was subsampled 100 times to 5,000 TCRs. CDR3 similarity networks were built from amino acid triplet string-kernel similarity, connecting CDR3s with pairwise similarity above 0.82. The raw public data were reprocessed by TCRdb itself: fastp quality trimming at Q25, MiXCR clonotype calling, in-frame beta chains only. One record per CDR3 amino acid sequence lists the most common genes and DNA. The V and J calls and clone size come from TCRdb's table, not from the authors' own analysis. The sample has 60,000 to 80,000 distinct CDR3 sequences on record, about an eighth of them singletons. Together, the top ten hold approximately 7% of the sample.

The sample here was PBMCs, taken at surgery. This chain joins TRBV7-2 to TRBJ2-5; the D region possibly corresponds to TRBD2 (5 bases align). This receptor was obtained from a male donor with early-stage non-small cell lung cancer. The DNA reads TGTGCCAGCAGCCCCCGCAGGCCTAACGGCGGGGAGACCCAGTACTTC. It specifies CASSPRRPNGGETQYF.